A selection of T cell receptor beta chains follows, all from one sample in a study of blood T cells in healthy people across ages. TCRdb reprocessed the 5' RACE reads with MiXCR, giving one entry per CDR3 protein. The data hold about 970,000 distinct CDR3 sequences, with roughly 51% observed a single time. Sequenced material: blood. These receptors all stem from a woman in her sixties in good health. Both conserved end residues are part of each CDR3. D genes are given only for firm matches. Only some rows state a clone size, as once, few, many or a class for expanded clones.

>-|TRBJ1-2|-|TRBV18|15
TGTGCCAGCTCACCCGGGCAGTCCCGTAACTATGGCTACACCTTC
CASSPGQSRNYGYTF
>-|TRBJ2-1|-|TRBV7-2|14
TGTACCAGCAGCTTAGCGGGAGCATACAATGAGCAGTTCTTC
CTSSLAGAYNEQFF
>many|TRBJ2-5|-|TRBV29-1|11
TGCAGCGTTGGTGGCGAAGAGACCCAGTACTTC
CSVGGEETQYF
>-|TRBJ2-7|-|TRBV20-1|14
TGCAGTGCTAGCGAGCGGACGGTATACTACGAGCAGTACTTC
CSASERTVYYEQYF
>-|TRBJ2-1|TRBD2|TRBV4-1|15
TGCGCCAGCAGCCAAGGGGACGGGAGGACCCATGAGCAGTTCTTC
CASSQGDGRTHEQFF
>-|TRBJ2-3|-|TRBV20-1|17
TGCAGTGCTAGAGATCCTGGTTCGACAGACCTCACAGATACGCAGTATTTT
CSARDPGSTDLTDTQYF
>-|TRBJ1-1|-|TRBV7-2|15
TGTGCCAGCAGCTTAAAACGGCCCCCGAACACTGAAGCTTTCTTT
CASSLKRPPNTEAFF
>few|TRBJ2-7|-|TRBV20-1|10
TGCAGTGCTTTAGTCTACGAGCAGTACTTC
CSALVYEQYF
>-|TRBJ1-2|-|TRBV7-2|16
TGTGCCAGCACTCCTGAGGGGGGGTGGCGTAACTATGGCTACACCTTC
CASTPEGGWRNYGYTF
>few|TRBJ2-5|-|TRBV6-6|12
TGTGCCAGCCAAGAAGGGCCGCTCAAGCAGTACTTC
CASQEGPLKQYF
>-|TRBJ2-1|TRBD2|TRBV3-1|14
TGTGCCAGCAGCCCCAGCGGGAGTATCAATGAGCAGTTCTTC
CASSPSGSINEQFF
>-|TRBJ1-6|-|TRBV14|14
TGTGCCAGCCGGCGGGCCGTTGAGGATTCACCCCTCCACTTT
CASRRAVEDSPLHF
>-|TRBJ1-1|TRBD1|TRBV18|16
TGTGCCAGCTCACCCGACCGGGACAGGGTTGGCACTGAAGCTTTCTTT
CASSPDRDRVGTEAFF
>-|TRBJ2-1|TRBD2|TRBV20-1|17
TGCAGTGCTAGCGGACCAGCGGGAGACGGGCCTTACAATGAGCAGTTCTTC
CSASGPAGDGPYNEQFF
>few|TRBJ2-1|-|TRBV28|16
TGTGCCAGCAGTTTTCGCGGCTTTAGCTCCTACAATGAGCAGTTCTTC
CASSFRGFSSYNEQFF
>once|TRBJ2-5|TRBD2|TRBV20-1|14
TGCAGTGCCGATTTAACTAGCGGGAGAGGGACCCAGTACTTC
CSADLTSGRGTQYF
>-|TRBJ2-4|TRBD2|TRBV29-1|15
TGCAGCGTTTCCCCGACAGCGGGAGCATTACGAGAGCAGTACTTC
CSVSPTAGALREQYF
>-|TRBJ1-5|-|TRBV20-1|15
TGCAGTGCTAGTCGGGGGACCGTGACAAATCAGCCCCAGCATTTT
CSASRGTVTNQPQHF
>-|TRBJ1-1|-|TRBV4-1|13
TGCGCCAGCAGCTATGCTCCTGACACTGAAGCTTTCTTT
CASSYAPDTEAFF
>few|TRBJ2-7|TRBD1|TRBV10-3|13
TGTGCCAGCAGTGAGGGACAGCCCTACGAGCAGTACTTC
CASSEGQPYEQYF
>-|TRBJ1-4|-|TRBV20-1|14
TGCAGTGCTAGCGTGGGGCCCAATAATGAAAAACTGTTTTTT
CSASVGPNNEKLFF
>-|TRBJ2-7|-|TRBV12-3/TRBV12-4|14
TGTGCCAGCAGTTTCCGAGCGGGTTACAATGAGCAGTACTTC
CASSFRAGYNEQYF